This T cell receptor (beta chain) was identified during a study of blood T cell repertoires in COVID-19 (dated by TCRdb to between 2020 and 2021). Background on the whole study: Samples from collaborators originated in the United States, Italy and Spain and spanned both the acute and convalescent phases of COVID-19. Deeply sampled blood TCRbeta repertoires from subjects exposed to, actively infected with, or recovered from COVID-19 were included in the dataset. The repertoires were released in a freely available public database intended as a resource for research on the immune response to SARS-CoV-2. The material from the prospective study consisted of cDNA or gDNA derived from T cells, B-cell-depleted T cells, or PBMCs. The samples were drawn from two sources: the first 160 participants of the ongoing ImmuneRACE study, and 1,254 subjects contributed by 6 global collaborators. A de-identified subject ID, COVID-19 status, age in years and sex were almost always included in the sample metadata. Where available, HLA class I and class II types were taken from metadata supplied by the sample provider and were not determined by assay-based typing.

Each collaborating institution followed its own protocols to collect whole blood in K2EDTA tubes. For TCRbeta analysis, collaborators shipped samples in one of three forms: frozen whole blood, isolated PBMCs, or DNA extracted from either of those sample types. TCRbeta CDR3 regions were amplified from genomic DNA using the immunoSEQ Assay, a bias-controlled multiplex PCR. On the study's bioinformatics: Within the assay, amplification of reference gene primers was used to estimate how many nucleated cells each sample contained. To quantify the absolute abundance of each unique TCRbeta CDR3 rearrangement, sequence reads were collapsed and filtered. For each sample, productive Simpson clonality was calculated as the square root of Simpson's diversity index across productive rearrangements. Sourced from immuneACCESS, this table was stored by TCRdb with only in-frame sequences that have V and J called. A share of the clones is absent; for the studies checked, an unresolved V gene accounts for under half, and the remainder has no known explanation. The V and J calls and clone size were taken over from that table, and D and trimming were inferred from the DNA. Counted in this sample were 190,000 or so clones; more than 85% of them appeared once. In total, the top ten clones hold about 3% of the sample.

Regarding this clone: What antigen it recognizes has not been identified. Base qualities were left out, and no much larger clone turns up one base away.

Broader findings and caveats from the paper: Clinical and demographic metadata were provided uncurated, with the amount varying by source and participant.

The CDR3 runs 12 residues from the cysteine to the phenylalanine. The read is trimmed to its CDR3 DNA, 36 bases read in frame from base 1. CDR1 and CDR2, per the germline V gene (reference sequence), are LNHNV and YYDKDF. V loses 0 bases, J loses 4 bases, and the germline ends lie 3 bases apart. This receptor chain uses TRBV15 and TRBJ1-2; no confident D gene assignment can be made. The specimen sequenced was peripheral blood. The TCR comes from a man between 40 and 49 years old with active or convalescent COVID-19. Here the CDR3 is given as CATSRDLYGYTF. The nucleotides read TGTGCCACCAGCAGAGACCTCTATGGCTACACCTTC.